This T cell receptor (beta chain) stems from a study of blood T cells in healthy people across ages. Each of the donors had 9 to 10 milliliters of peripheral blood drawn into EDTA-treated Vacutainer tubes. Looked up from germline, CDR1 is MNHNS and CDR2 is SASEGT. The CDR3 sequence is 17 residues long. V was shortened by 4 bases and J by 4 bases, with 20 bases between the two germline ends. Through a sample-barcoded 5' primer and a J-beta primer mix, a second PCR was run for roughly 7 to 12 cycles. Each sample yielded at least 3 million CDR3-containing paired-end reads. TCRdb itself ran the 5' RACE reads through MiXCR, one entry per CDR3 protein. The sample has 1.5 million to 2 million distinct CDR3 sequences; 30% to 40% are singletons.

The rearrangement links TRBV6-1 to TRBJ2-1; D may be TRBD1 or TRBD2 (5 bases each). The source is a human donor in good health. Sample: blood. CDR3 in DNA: TGTGCCAGCAGTGGAGCCCGAGGGACCCGAACATACAATGAGCAGTTCTTC. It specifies CASSGARGTRTYNEQFF.